The entry below gives a single T cell receptor (beta chain) sequence along with its context. Antigen specificity is unknown. Per-sample yields of isolated PBMCs were at least 6.5 million. CDR1 and CDR2 (germline): DFQATT, SNEGSKA (reference sequence). The length of the CDR3 is 12 residues. V lost 4 bases and J 4 bases, leaving 10 bases between the germline ends. These data are taken from a study of blood T cells in healthy people across ages. Broader study findings: Donors of long life had a larger count of naive CD4+ cells and greater diversity than aged donors.

With a J-beta primer mix and a sample-barcoded 5' primer, a second PCR ran about 7 to 12 cycles. Through a template-switch adaptor with 12 random nucleotides, each cDNA molecule received a tag. TCRdb ran MiXCR on the 5' RACE reads and lists one entry per CDR3 protein. This table has about 680,000 distinct CDR3 sequences, around 45% appearing once. The rearrangement joins TRBV20-1 to TRBJ1-2; the D gene is possibly TRBD1 (5 bases). The clonotype originates from a woman aged 55 to 70 in good health. What was sequenced was blood. CDR3 in DNA: TGCAGTGCTACTAAGGGGCTCTATGGCTACACCTTC. This codes for CSATKGLYGYTF.